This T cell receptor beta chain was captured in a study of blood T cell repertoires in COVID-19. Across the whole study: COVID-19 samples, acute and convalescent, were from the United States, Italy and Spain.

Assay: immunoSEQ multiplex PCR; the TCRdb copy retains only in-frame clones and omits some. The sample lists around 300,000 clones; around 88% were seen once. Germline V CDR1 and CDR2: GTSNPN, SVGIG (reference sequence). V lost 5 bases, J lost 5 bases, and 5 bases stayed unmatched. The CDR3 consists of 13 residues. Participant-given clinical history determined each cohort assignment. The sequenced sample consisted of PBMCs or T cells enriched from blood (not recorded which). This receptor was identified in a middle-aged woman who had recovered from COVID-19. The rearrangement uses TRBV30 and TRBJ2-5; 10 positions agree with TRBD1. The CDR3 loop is CAWETGGRETQYF. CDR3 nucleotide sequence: TGTGCCTGGGAGACAGGGGGCCGGGAGACCCAGTACTTC.